This T cell receptor (beta chain) was found in a study of blood T cell repertoires in COVID-19. Background on the study: Spain, Italy and the United States supplied samples that represented acute and convalescent COVID-19. PBMCs, B-cell-depleted T cells, or T cells were the source of the cDNA or gDNA that made up the material.

A note on this clone: This sample also contains other DNA sequences that code for the same CDR3.

The CDR3 runs 12 residues. V lost 3 bases to trimming and J lost 3 bases, with 6 bases between them. Germline assignment: CDR1 KGHSH and CDR2 LQKENI. Original handling: Estimated nucleated cell counts came from reference gene primer amplification. Here immunoSEQ multiplex PCR was the method, and the copy in TCRdb shows in-frame clones only, minus some. V, J and clone size derive from that table, while D and trimming were established from the DNA sequence. The sample lists some 75,000 clones, 75% to 90% seen once, with roughly 13% in the top ten. It was during active infection that Seattle patients were enrolled and then longitudinally followed.

The chain combines TRBV18 with TRBJ2-7, with D possibly being TRBD2 (6 bases). The sample consisted of peripheral blood. The sequence derives from a man aged 50-59 years with COVID-19, enrolled during active disease. CDR3 amino acids: CASSPGGYEQYF. In nucleotides, the CDR3 is TGTGCCAGCTCACCCGGGGGCTACGAGCAGTACTTC.